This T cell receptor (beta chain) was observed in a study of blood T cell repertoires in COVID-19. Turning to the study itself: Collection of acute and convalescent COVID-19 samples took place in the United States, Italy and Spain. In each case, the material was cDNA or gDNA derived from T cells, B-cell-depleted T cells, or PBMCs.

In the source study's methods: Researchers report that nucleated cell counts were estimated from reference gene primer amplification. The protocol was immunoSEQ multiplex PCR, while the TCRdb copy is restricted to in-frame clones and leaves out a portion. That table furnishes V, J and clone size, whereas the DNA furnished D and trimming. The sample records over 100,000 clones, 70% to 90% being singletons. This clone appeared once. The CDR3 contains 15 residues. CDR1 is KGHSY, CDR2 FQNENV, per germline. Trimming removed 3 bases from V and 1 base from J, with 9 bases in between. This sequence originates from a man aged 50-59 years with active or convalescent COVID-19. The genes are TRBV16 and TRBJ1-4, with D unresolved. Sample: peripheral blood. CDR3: CASSHPQQTNEKLFF. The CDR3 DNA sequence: TGTGCCAGCAGCCATCCACAGCAAACTAATGAAAAACTGTTTTTT. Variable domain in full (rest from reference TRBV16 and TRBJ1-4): GEEVAQTPKHLVRGEGQKAKLYCAPIKGHSYVFWYQQVLKNEFKFLISFQNENVFDETGMPKERFSAKCLPNSPCSLEIQATKLEDSAVYFCASSHPQQTNEKLFFGSGTQLSVL.